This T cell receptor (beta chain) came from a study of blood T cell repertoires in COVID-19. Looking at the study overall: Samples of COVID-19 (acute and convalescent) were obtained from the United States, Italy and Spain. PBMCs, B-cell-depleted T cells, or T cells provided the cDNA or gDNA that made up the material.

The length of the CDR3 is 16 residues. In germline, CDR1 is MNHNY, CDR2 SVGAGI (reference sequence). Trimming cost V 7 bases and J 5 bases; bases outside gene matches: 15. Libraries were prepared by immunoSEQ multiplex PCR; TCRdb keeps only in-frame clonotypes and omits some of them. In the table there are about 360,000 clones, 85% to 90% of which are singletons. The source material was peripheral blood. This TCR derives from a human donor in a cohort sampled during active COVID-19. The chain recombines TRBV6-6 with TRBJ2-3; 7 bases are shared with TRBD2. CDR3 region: CASTPTGLTSLDTQYF. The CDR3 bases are TGTGCCAGCACACCGACGGGACTAACGAGCCTAGATACGCAGTATTTT.